The 27 T cell receptor beta chains in this list originate from one sample, sequenced in a study of T cell repertoires in cytomegalovirus infection. TCRdb ran MiXCR on the reads and lists one entry per CDR3 protein. The sample carries about 600,000 distinct CDR3 sequences, approximately 25% recorded once. Sequencing used CD8+ T cells from PBMCs. All receptors come from a human donor in good health (CMV status not recorded). Some clones in this sample may be carry-over from other donors' samples.

The genes are TRBV14 and TRBJ1-1; weak D call: TRBD1 (5 bases). The germline gives CDR1 SGHDN, CDR2 FVKESK. V was shortened by 3 bases and J by 6 bases, with 8 bases between the two germline ends. The CDR3 covers 12 residues. In DNA, the CDR3 is TGTGCCAGCAGCCATGACAGCCCTGAAGCTTTCTTT. Translated: CASSHDSPEAFF.

DNA of the CDR3: TGTGCCAGCAGTGATCCAGGCTACAATCAGCCCCAGCATTTT. Translated: CASSDPGYNQPQHF. The chain employs TRBV2 and TRBJ1-5; D is ambiguous. V was pared by 3 bases and J by 3 bases, with 9 bases between. The CDR3 is made up of 14 amino acids. Germline V gene lookup returns CDR1 SNHLY and CDR2 FYNNEI.

In its sample, this clonotype was seen a few times. The rearrangement links TRBV28 to TRBJ2-5, with TRBD1 matching over 8 bases. The germline CDR1 and CDR2 sequences are MDHEN and SYDVKM. Unmatched junction bases numbered 12, after V lost 4 bases and J lost 2 bases. The CDR3 sequence is 17 residues long. This CDR3 reads CASSSQIRQGWQETQYF. In nucleotides, the CDR3 is TGTGCCAGCAGTTCCCAGATTCGACAGGGGTGGCAAGAGACCCAGTACTTC.

The chain links TRBV10-3 to TRBJ2-1; 7 bases agree with TRBD1. CDR1 is ENHRY and CDR2 is SYGVKD in the germline V gene. This CDR3 region has 15 residues. The J segment lost 6 bases and the V segment lost 7 bases, leaving 12 bases of the junction unmatched. CDR3 in DNA: TGTGCCATCATGAGTGTTTCGGGACAGAGCAATGAGCAGTTCTTC. This codes for CAIMSVSGQSNEQFF.

This chain links TRBV20-1 with TRBJ2-7; no firm D call. The CDR3 consists of 13 residues. Germline assignment: CDR1 DFQATT and CDR2 SNEGSKA (reference sequence). V was shortened by 5 bases and J by 0 bases, with 11 bases between the two germline ends. DNA for the CDR3: TGCAGTGCTGTTGACATGAGCTCCTACGAGCAGTACGTC. Protein product: CSAVDMSSYEQYV.

V gene TRBV10-3 combines with J gene TRBJ2-3, with 9 bases aligning to TRBD2. The germline V gene has CDR1 ENHRY and CDR2 SYGVKD. There are 15 residues in the CDR3. Losses at the gene ends were 6 bases for V and 5 bases for J; bases not matched to a gene: 9. CDR3: CAIRVASGAKDTQYF. For the CDR3, the DNA is TGTGCCATCAGGGTGGCTAGCGGGGCGAAAGATACGCAGTATTTT.

The chain combines TRBV10-3 with TRBJ2-3; TRBD2 aligns across 8 bases. CDR3 length equals 15 residues. Per the germline V gene, CDR1 is ENHRY and CDR2 is SYGVKD. The ends lost 3 bases at V and 5 bases at J; junction bases unmatched: 7. CDR3: CAISDGGGRGDTQYF. The DNA for the CDR3 is TGTGCCATCAGTGACGGCGGGGGGCGAGGAGATACGCAGTATTTT.

In its sample, this clonotype was seen a few times. V usage is TRBV3-1 and J usage is TRBJ2-3; D uncertain. V was pared by 1 base and J by 6 bases, with 8 bases between. This CDR3 has 13 amino acids. The germline V gene has CDR1 LGHDT and CDR2 YNNKEL (reference sequence). CDR3 in amino acids: CASSQGEVDTQYF. CDR3 coding DNA: TGTGCCAGCAGCCAAGGAGAAGTTGATACGCAGTATTTT.

This chain links TRBV7-3 with TRBJ2-7; D is unresolved. V was shortened by 5 bases and J by 0 bases, with 2 bases between the two germline ends. Germline V gene sequence: CDR1 SGHTA, CDR2 FQGTGA. This CDR3 spans 11 amino acids. In nucleotides, the CDR3 is TGTGCCAGCAGCATCTCCTACGAGCAGTACGTC. It encodes CASSISYEQYV.

The rearrangement links TRBV20-1 to TRBJ2-1; the match to TRBD2 covers 8 bases. CDR3 size: 14 residues. Germline V lookup: CDR1 DFQATT, CDR2 SNEGSKA (reference sequence). V shed 6 bases and J 0 bases; nucleotides not matched to a gene: 4. CDR3 bases: TGCAGTGCCTCGAGCGGGGGCTCCTACAATGAGCAGTTCTTC. Translating it yields CSASSGGSYNEQFF.

The chain combines TRBV7-9 with TRBJ1-2; D gene uncertain. In germline, CDR1 is SEHNR, CDR2 FQNEAQ (reference sequence). Trimming stripped 1 base from V and 4 bases from J, with 7 bases between. This CDR3 is 13 amino acids long. The CDR3 DNA follows: TGTGCCAGCAGCTTAGGTGTTGTCTATGGCTACACCTTC. It specifies CASSLGVVYGYTF.

Regarding this clonotype: This clone may be a read error of a much larger clone one base away. Since the CDR3 does not end with the conserved phenylalanine or tryptophan, this likely comes from a read error. The gene calls are TRBV7-9 and TRBJ2-5, with D possibly TRBD2 on 5 matching bases. CDR1 SEHNR and CDR2 FQNEAQ come from the germline V gene (reference sequence). There are 13 residues in the CDR3. The CDR3 reads CASSLVRGETQYY. The CDR3 DNA reads as TGTGCTAGCAGCTTAGTGCGAGGGGAGACCCAGTACTAC.

This clonotype was seen ten or more times. The chain is built from TRBV5-5 and TRBJ2-7, with 8 bases aligning to TRBD1. This CDR3 is 16 amino acids long. V lost 2 bases to trimming and J lost 4 bases; unmatched junction nucleotides: 11. Germline V CDR1 and CDR2: SGHKS, YYEKEE (reference sequence). CDR3 region: CASSFEPGTGVYEQYF. In DNA form, the CDR3 reads TGTGCCAGCAGCTTCGAACCCGGGACAGGAGTATACGAGCAGTACTTC.

The J gene is TRBJ2-2, the V gene TRBV20-1, with 7 bases aligning to TRBD2. The CDR3 extends over 11 amino acids. Germline lookup yields CDR1 DFQATT and CDR2 SNEGSKA (reference sequence). Germline trimming cut 6 bases from V and 6 bases from J; bases unmatched to any gene: 1. CDR3 sequence reads: CSARGAGELFF. Here the CDR3 DNA reads TGCAGTGCCCGGGGGGCCGGGGAGCTGTTTTTT.

This clonotype occurred a few times. The chain uses TRBV28 and TRBJ2-7, with 10 bases fitting TRBD1. The CDR3 extends over 13 amino acids. The germline V gene has CDR1 MDHEN and CDR2 SYDVKM. The V segment lost 8 bases and the J segment 5 bases; nucleotides outside the gene matches: 6. The CDR3 spells CASAWDRGDEQYF. The CDR3 region has the DNA TGTGCCAGCGCCTGGGACAGGGGCGACGAGCAGTACTTC.

With regard to this clonotype: A much larger clone is a single base away; this may be a read error. The gene calls are TRBV28 and TRBJ1-2; no firm D call. Germline-derived CDR1 and CDR2 are MDHEN and SYDVKM. The CDR3 contains 13 residues. CDR3 residues: CASCLEGSVGYTF. The CDR3, as DNA: TGTGCCAGCTGTTTGGAGGGCTCGGTTGGCTACACCTTC.

This clonotype showed up just a few times. The chain combines TRBV10-3 with TRBJ2-7; possible D gene TRBD1, 5 bases. Germline V gene lookup returns CDR1 ENHRY and CDR2 SYGVKD. This CDR3 contains 13 residues. Trimming pared 5 bases from V and 6 bases from J, leaving 14 bases between. The CDR3 DNA reads as TGTGCCATCAGTCCTGGACATGCCTTCGAGCAGTACTTC. Protein: CAISPGHAFEQYF.

The gene calls are TRBV18 and TRBJ1-5; D may be TRBD1 (5 bases). The CDR3 has 15 residues. V lost 6 bases to trimming and J lost 7 bases, with 19 bases between them. The germline CDR1 and CDR2 sequences are KGHSH and LQKENI. The CDR3 protein is CASSTGGTGVQPQHF. CDR3 DNA: TGTGCCAGCTCCACCGGTGGGACGGGAGTGCAGCCCCAGCATTTT.

This chain links TRBV29-1 with TRBJ1-2; D call uncertain. Looked up from germline, CDR1 is SQVTM and CDR2 is ANQGSEA. The CDR3 runs to 13 residues. The V end lost 3 bases, the J end lost 7 bases, and 15 bases lay between the germline ends. The CDR3 here is CSVDGLRGGGYTF. The CDR3 nucleotides read TGCAGCGTTGACGGTCTCCGAGGAGGTGGCTACACCTTC.

The table lists this clonotype with many counts. The rearrangement joins TRBV6-2 or TRBV6-3 to TRBJ2-1; D is undetermined. CDR3 size: 14 residues. V was trimmed by 6 bases and J by 4 bases, leaving 13 bases between them. The germline V gene has CDR1 MNHEY and CDR2 SVGEGT. CDR3 bases: TGTGCCAGCAGCACAGCTTACCGGTACAATGAGCAGTTCTTC. The encoded protein is CASSTAYRYNEQFF.

This clonotype appeared many times. The chain recombines TRBV11-2 with TRBJ2-3, with 12 bases lining up with TRBD2. V was clipped by 4 bases and J by 0 bases; unmatched bases: 5. CDR1 is SGHAT and CDR2 is FQNNGV in the germline V gene. The length of the CDR3 is 17 residues. CDR3 sequence reads: CASSSWTSGASTDTQYF. DNA for the CDR3: TGTGCCAGCAGCTCGTGGACTAGCGGGGCTAGCACAGATACGCAGTATTTT.

This clonotype was seen ten or more times. The genes are TRBV6-1 and TRBJ1-1; no clear D gene. Per the germline V gene, CDR1 is MNHNS and CDR2 is SASEGT. Trimming shortened V by 6 bases and J by 3 bases, and 20 bases separated the two germline ends. There are 16 residues in the CDR3. CDR3 in DNA: TGTGCCAGCAGACCCTCGGTCCCCCCGCGGGACACTGAAGCTTTCTTT. Amino acids: CASRPSVPPRDTEAFF.

The chain links TRBV7-9 to TRBJ2-5; maybe TRBD2 (5 bases). The CDR3 is made up of 15 amino acids. V lost 1 base to trimming and J lost 5 bases, with 14 bases between them. Germline V gene data show CDR1 as SEHNR and CDR2 as FQNEAQ (reference sequence). The CDR3 DNA reads TGTGCCAGCAGCTTAGAGTCGCGCAGGACTGAGACCCAGTACTTC. Its protein product is CASSLESRRTETQYF.

For the CDR3, the DNA is TGCAGCGTTGATGGGGTTGTTCGGCGGGGGGGGGATGAGCAGTTCTTC. Translation: CSVDGVVRRGGDEQFF. The chain recombines TRBV29-1 with TRBJ2-1, with 9 bases that match TRBD2. The CDR3 extends over 16 amino acids. V trimming: 3 bases; J trimming: 8 bases; junction bases outside the gene matches: 14. CDR1 and CDR2 (germline): SQVTM, ANQGSEA.

Concerning this clonotype itself: Its ends do not fully match the called genes, so a read error is possible. The rearrangement uses TRBV11-3 and TRBJ1-1, with TRBD1 matching over 10 bases. The germline V gene has CDR1 SGHNT and CDR2 YENEEA. There are 14 residues in the CDR3. The DNA for the CDR3 is TGTGCCAACAGCTTCGGGACAGGGGACACTGAAGCTTTCTTT. Protein: CANSFGTGDTEAFF. Full variable domain (outside the CDR3, taken from reference TRBV11-3 and TRBJ1-1): EAGVVQSPRYKIIEKKQPVAFWCNPISGHNTLYWYLQNLGQGPELLIRYENEEAVDDSQLPKDRFSAERLKGVDSTLKIQPAELGDSAVYLCANSFGTGDTEAFFGQGTRLTVV.

There are a few counts of this clonotype. The chain combines TRBV6-2 or TRBV6-3 with TRBJ1-1; D perhaps matches TRBD1 (5 bases). Germline CDR1 and CDR2: MNHEY and SVGEGT. The CDR3 spans 16 residues. Trimming pared 5 bases from V and 1 base from J, leaving 17 bases between. The CDR3: CASSHTRGRGNTEAFF. For the CDR3, the DNA is TGTGCCAGCAGTCACACCCGGGGACGCGGGAACACTGAAGCTTTCTTT.

The chain links TRBV9 to TRBJ2-2; a possible D gene is TRBD2 (6 bases). This CDR3 region has 16 residues. CDR1 and CDR2 from the germline V gene are SGDLS and YYNGEE. V was clipped by 3 bases and J by 2 bases, with 14 bases between them. This CDR3 reads CASSAATGTNTGELFF. The CDR3 coding sequence is TGTGCCAGCAGCGCCGCGACGGGGACTAACACCGGGGAGCTGTTTTTT.